The present TCR beta chain was sequenced within a study of blood T cell repertoires in COVID-19 (dated by TCRdb to the early 2020s). As for the study more broadly: The collaborator samples originated in the United States, Italy and Spain and spanned the acute and convalescent phases of COVID-19. The material from the prospective study consisted of cDNA or gDNA derived from T cells, B-cell-depleted T cells, or PBMCs. Deeply sampled blood TCRbeta repertoires from subjects exposed to, actively infected with, or recovered from COVID-19 were included in the dataset. A freely available public database, intended as a resource for researchers studying the immune response to SARS-CoV-2, is where the repertoires were released. The samples were drawn from two sources: the first 160 participants of the ongoing ImmuneRACE study, and fewer than 1,500 subjects contributed by 6 global collaborators. Sample metadata almost always included a de-identified subject ID, COVID-19 status, age in years and sex. Where HLA class I and class II types were available, the types were taken from metadata supplied by the sample provider, not from assay-based typing.

Paper-wide results and their limitations: How much clinical and demographic metadata was included differed by source and by participant, and the metadata was provided uncurated.

Collaborating institutions collected whole blood in K2EDTA tubes following their own protocols. For TCRbeta analysis, collaborators shipped samples in one of three forms: frozen whole blood, isolated PBMCs, or DNA extracted from either of those sample types. Turning to this clone: Which antigen it targets is not known. Nothing much larger sits one base from this clone, and base qualities are not available.

TCRbeta CDR3 regions were amplified from genomic DNA by means of the immunoSEQ Assay, a bias-controlled multiplex PCR. In the original analysis: The number of nucleated cells in each sample was estimated from the amplification of reference gene primers within the assay. To quantify the absolute abundance of each unique TCRbeta CDR3 rearrangement, sequence reads were collapsed and filtered. For each sample, productive Simpson clonality was calculated by taking the square root of Simpson's diversity index across productive rearrangements. TCRdb carries this immuneACCESS record with in-frame sequences only. Its versions omit some clonotypes, under half of them owing to an unresolved V gene in the studies checked, with the rest unexplained. V and J calls and clone size are those listed in that table; D and trimming were worked out from the DNA. The sample records tens of thousands of clones, roughly 80% of which are singletons. The ten top clones hold 5.5% to 7% of the sample.

CDR1 SGHRS and CDR2 YFSETQ were looked up in the germline V gene. For this chain, trimming is 2 bases at the V end and 8 bases at the J end, and the number of junction bases without a gene match is 5. There are 15 amino acids in the CDR3, from cysteine to phenylalanine inclusive. Only the CDR3 portion is preserved as DNA: 45 bases, with reading frame beginning at the first base. The chain employs TRBV5-1 and TRBJ1-6, and TRBD1 matches 9 of the central bases. This receptor was identified in a human donor in a cohort sampled during active or convalescent COVID-19. The sample consisted of peripheral blood. The DNA reads as follows: TGCGCCAGCAGCTTTGGAGACAGGGGGGATTCACCCCTCCACTTT. It translates to CASSFGDRGDSPLHF.